A single sample is the source of the 14 T cell receptor beta chains below, sequenced in a study of Ad26.COV2.S vaccination and SARS-CoV-2 variants. Data came from immunoSEQ multiplex PCR; TCRdb stores just in-frame clones and leaves some out. Of 350,000 to 400,000 clones listed, around 85% were seen once; the top ten hold 3.5%. The treatment is: 19 received Ad26.COV2.S at low or high dose, single or two shots; about 5 received placebo; per-sample allocation not given. The samples date from day 63 after the first vaccine or placebo injection. The sequencing here drew on peripheral blood, taken in a trial of Ad26.COV2.S vaccine versus placebo. Receptors were obtained from a person aged 18-65 years who received the Ad26.COV2.S COVID-19 vaccine or a placebo.

This clone has a single count. V is TRBV11-2 and J is TRBJ1-6; D is unresolved. The CDR3 consists of 13 residues. Germline V gene sequence: CDR1 SGHAT, CDR2 FQNNGV. Trimming took off 2 bases at V and 7 bases at J, with 6 bases between the two ends. The CDR3 region has the DNA TGTGCCAGCAGCTTATCGGGGAATTCACCCCTCCACTTT. The encoded protein is CASSLSGNSPLHF.

Here the CDR3 DNA reads TGCGCCAGCAGCCAAGTACTAGCCTACGAGCAGTACTTC. This codes for CASSQVLAYEQYF. The chain carries TRBV4-1 and TRBJ2-7, with D maybe TRBD2 (5 bases). Germline V gives CDR1 MGHRA, CDR2 YSYEKL. V dropped 1 base and J dropped 2 bases, with 6 bases sitting between them. This CDR3 is 13 amino acids long.

With respect to this clone: This may come from a read error, since a much larger clone is one base off. The chain carries TRBV5-5 and TRBJ2-7; D may be TRBD1 (5 bases). V lost 4 bases to trimming and J lost 2 bases, with 10 bases between them. Germline CDR1 reads SGHKS; CDR2 reads YYEKEE (reference sequence). CDR3 length: 13 residues. CDR3 amino acids: CASSPTVTYEQYF. Written as DNA, the CDR3 is TGTGCCAGCAGCCCGACAGTGACCTACGAGCAGTACTTC.

V and J are TRBV11-2 and TRBJ1-4; 10 nucleotides line up with TRBD1. The CDR3 runs to 15 residues. From germline, CDR1 is SGHAT and CDR2 FQNNGV. Losses at the gene ends were 5 bases for V and 5 bases for J; bases not matched to a gene: 5. DNA of the CDR3: TGTGCCAGCAGCGCCCGGGACAGGGGCAATGAAAAACTGTTTTTT. The encoded protein is CASSARDRGNEKLFF.

The gene calls are TRBV18 and TRBJ2-7; 9 bases align to TRBD2. The germline V gene has CDR1 KGHSH and CDR2 LQKENI. Trimming cost V 3 bases and J 5 bases; bases outside gene matches: 11. The CDR3 loop spans 16 amino acids. CDR3 residues: CASSPFLLAGAHEQYF. The CDR3 DNA reads TGTGCCAGCTCACCGTTTCTCTTAGCGGGGGCCCACGAGCAGTACTTC.

This clone showed up just once. The V and J genes are TRBV29-1 and TRBJ2-3; 11 bases match TRBD1. The CDR3 contains 15 residues. With 2 bases clipped from V and 5 bases from J, the junction kept 6 bases outside the gene matches. Germline V gene data show CDR1 as SQVTM and CDR2 as ANQGSEA. In nucleotides, the CDR3 is TGCAGCGTTGAAAACGGGACAGGGGGACAAGATACGCAGTATTTT. Amino acid sequence: CSVENGTGGQDTQYF.

The gene calls are TRBV2 and TRBJ2-7; D remains unclear. Germline values: CDR1 SNHLY, CDR2 FYNNEI. There are 15 residues in the CDR3. The V gene lost 2 bases and the J gene lost 0 bases, with 11 bases spanning the gap. The CDR3 sequence is CASSETRHPSYEQYF. The CDR3 DNA reads as TGTGCCAGCAGTGAAACCCGACACCCCTCCTACGAGCAGTACTTC.

The rearrangement joins TRBV15 to TRBJ2-1; the match to TRBD2 covers 8 bases. Germline V CDR1 and CDR2: LNHNV, YYDKDF (reference sequence). Trimming cost V 2 bases and J 7 bases; bases outside gene matches: 13. The CDR3 runs to 17 residues. The chain's CDR3 is CATSRLGSGVQLNEQFF. In DNA form, the CDR3 reads TGTGCCACCAGCAGACTGGGTAGCGGGGTTCAATTAAATGAGCAGTTCTTC.

The chain couples TRBV12-3 or TRBV12-4 to TRBJ2-7; D might be TRBD2 (5 bases). The CDR3 is made up of 12 amino acids. V lost 8 bases to trimming and J lost 4 bases, with 12 bases between them. The CDR3 DNA reads TGTGCCAGCCTCGGCCCGGGGTACGAGCAGTACTTC. Its translation: CASLGPGYEQYF.

The count of this clone is one. The rearrangement uses TRBV3-1 (or the pseudogene TRBV3-2) and TRBJ1-5; D perhaps matches TRBD1 (5 bases). Germline V CDR1 and CDR2: LGHDT, YNNKEL (reference sequence). This CDR3 has 14 amino acids. Deletions cut 7 bases from V and 2 bases from J, with 12 bases between. CDR3 in amino acids: CASTQGWGNQPQHF. The CDR3 nucleotides are TGTGCCAGCACCCAGGGATGGGGCAATCAGCCCCAGCATTTT.

The chain links TRBV5-1 to TRBJ1-1, with 9 bases that match TRBD1. The ends lost 3 bases at V and 4 bases at J; junction bases unmatched: 4. Germline CDR1 is SGHRS and CDR2 is YFSETQ. CDR3 length equals 14 residues. CDR3 DNA: TGCGCCAGCAGCTCCTGGACAGGGGCCACTGAAGCTTTCTTT. It yields the protein CASSSWTGATEAFF.

The chain recombines TRBV4-1 with TRBJ1-5; D remains ambiguous. This CDR3 region has 15 residues. V was shortened by 1 base and J by 4 bases, with 11 bases between the two germline ends. The germline V gene encodes CDR1 MGHRA and CDR2 YSYEKL. CDR3 sequence reads: CASSQGTIANQPQHF. The CDR3 DNA sequence: TGCGCCAGCAGCCAAGGGACGATTGCAAATCAGCCCCAGCATTTT.

The rearrangement joins TRBV10-3 to TRBJ1-2, with 10 nucleotides matching TRBD1. Germline CDR1 is ENHRY and CDR2 is SYGVKD. With V trimmed by 0 bases and J by 12 bases, 10 bases remained unmatched. The CDR3 extends over 15 amino acids. In DNA form, the CDR3 reads TGTGCCATCAGTGAGTCGGAATCACAGACAGGGGGCCACACCTTC. It encodes CAISESESQTGGHTF.

The chain couples TRBV7-9 to TRBJ1-4; 8 bases agree with TRBD1. The CDR3 sequence is 17 residues long. The V segment lost 4 bases and the J segment 2 bases; nucleotides outside the gene matches: 9. CDR1 and CDR2 from the germline V gene are SEHNR and FQNEAQ (reference sequence). This CDR3 is CASSSIGYRGTNEKLFF. The CDR3 DNA follows: TGTGCCAGCAGCTCGATTGGGTACAGGGGGACTAATGAAAAACTGTTTTTT. Full variable domain (rest looked up from reference TRBV7-9 and TRBJ1-4): DTGVSQNPRHKITKRGQNVTFRCDPISEHNRLYWYRQTLGQGPEFLTYFQNEAQLEKSRLLSDRFSAERPKGSFSTLEIQRTEQGDSAMYLCASSSIGYRGTNEKLFFGSGTQLSVL.